One sample yielded the 17 T cell receptor beta chains listed below, sequenced in a study of Graves' ophthalmopathy and Graves' hyperthyroidism. Using RNA transcripts, the TCR beta CDR3 regions were amplified. Following a first-round RT-PCR that used HTBI primers, a second-round multiplex PCR was carried out. TCRdb fed the multiplex PCR reads into MiXCR, producing one record per CDR3 protein. The top ten hold roughly 6.9% of the sample, which has hundreds of thousands of distinct CDR3 sequences, 22% seen once. Sequenced sample: peripheral blood. The source of these receptors is a woman between 18 and 30 years old with stable Graves' hyperthyroidism. Some clones in this sample may be carry-over from other donors' samples.

The rearrangement joins TRBV7-9 to TRBJ2-7, with 7 bases matching TRBD1. Germline CDR1 SEHNR, CDR2 FQNEAQ (reference sequence). V was clipped by 4 bases and J by 3 bases; unmatched bases: 6. The CDR3 contains 14 residues. CDR3 DNA sequence: TGTGCCAGCAGCTCACAGGGGCCCGGCTACGAGCAGTACTTC. Amino acid sequence: CASSSQGPGYEQYF.

This chain joins TRBV12-3 or TRBV12-4 and TRBJ1-5; D possibly corresponds to TRBD1 (5 bases). The CDR3 runs to 15 residues. V shed 6 bases and J shed 3 bases, with 15 bases lying between them. DNA for the CDR3: TGTGCCAGCAGCCAAAGGGTGACAGTCAATCAGCCCCAGCATTTT. The encoded protein is CASSQRVTVNQPQHF.

Many counts were recorded for this clonotype. The CDR3 coding sequence is TGTGCCACAGAATCACTCTACGAGCAGTACTTC. This encodes CATESLYEQYF. V and J are TRBV6-1 and TRBJ2-7; D ambiguous. V was clipped by 10 bases and J by 3 bases, with 10 bases between them. This CDR3 spans 11 amino acids. Germline V gene lookup returns CDR1 MNHNS and CDR2 SASEGT.

With regard to this clonotype: A read error is likely, as this CDR3 ends without the conserved phenylalanine or tryptophan. The chain has TRBV6-1 and TRBJ1-5; D ambiguous. Between the trimmed V and J ends, which lost 8 bases and 5 bases, there was a span of 13 bases. CDR1 and CDR2 from the germline V gene are MNHNS and SASEGT. The CDR3 loop spans 13 amino acids. CDR3 coding DNA: TGTGCCAGCTCCGGGATTGCCCATCAGCCCCAGCATTTG. Translating gives CASSGIAHQPQHL.

This clonotype was found a few times. V usage is TRBV30 and J usage is TRBJ2-5; TRBD2 might be the D (6 bases). Germline loops: CDR1 GTSNPN, CDR2 SVGIG (reference sequence). The CDR3 runs to 14 residues. V shed 1 base and J shed 5 bases, with 14 bases lying between them. The CDR3, as DNA: TGTGCCTGGAGTGGATGGGGGGATCGGGAGACCCAGTACTTC. Protein sequence: CAWSGWGDRETQYF.

This clonotype was found a few times. V gene TRBV3-1 combines with J gene TRBJ1-3; no clear D. Per germline, CDR1 LGHDT and CDR2 YNNKEL (reference sequence). Trimming removed 1 base from V and 0 bases from J, with 10 bases in between. This CDR3 is 16 amino acids long. CDR3: CASSQVTSPSGNTIYF. The CDR3, as DNA: TGTGCCAGCAGCCAAGTGACGTCCCCCTCTGGAAACACCATATATTTT. The variable domain in full, with the rest retrieved from reference TRBV3-1 and TRBJ1-3, is DTAVSQTPKYLVTQMGNDKSIKCEQNLGHDTMYWYKQDSKKFLKIMFSYNNKELIINETVPNRFSPKSPDKAHLNLHINSLELGDSAVYFCASSQVTSPSGNTIYFGEGSWLTVV.

This clonotype was counted only a few times. The chain uses TRBV3-1 and TRBJ1-1; TRBD1 matches at 8 bases. The J segment lost 8 bases and the V segment lost 1 base, leaving 6 bases of the junction unmatched. This CDR3 has 14 amino acids. CDR1 and CDR2 from the germline V gene are LGHDT and YNNKEL (reference sequence). The CDR3 here is CASSQVPTGGEAFF. CDR3 sequence (DNA): TGTGCCAGCAGCCAAGTTCCTACAGGGGGAGAAGCTTTCTTT.

This clonotype appeared many times. The rearrangement uses TRBV4-1 and TRBJ2-2, with 7 bases aligning to TRBD2. Germline assignment: CDR1 MGHRA and CDR2 YSYEKL. After removal of 4 bases from V and 3 bases from J, the junction contained 14 bases not matched to a gene. This CDR3 comprises 18 residues. CDR3: CASSPGQLRDYHTGELFF. In DNA form, the CDR3 reads TGCGCCAGCAGCCCGGGTCAGTTGCGGGACTACCACACCGGGGAGCTGTTTTTT.

This clonotype was observed a few times. The V gene is TRBV24-1, the J gene TRBJ1-1; 8 bases line up with TRBD1. The CDR3 length is 14 residues. Per the germline V gene, CDR1 is KGHDR and CDR2 is SFDVKD. CDR3 DNA sequence: TGTGAGACTCCCATGCACAGGGGGTCCACTGAAGCTTTCTTT. Its translation: CETPMHRGSTEAFF.

The sample holds many counts of this clonotype. The chain has TRBV27 and TRBJ2-7; a weak D match, TRBD2 (5 bases). V was trimmed by 5 bases and J by 0 bases, leaving 11 bases between them. This CDR3 region has 14 residues. The V gene's germline CDR1 is MNHEY and CDR2 SMNVEV (reference sequence). The CDR3 sequence: CASSARVSSYEQYF. The CDR3 nucleotides are TGTGCCAGCAGTGCGCGGGTGAGCTCCTACGAGCAGTACTTC.

This clonotype was seen repeatedly, ten times or more. The rearrangement links TRBV12-3 or TRBV12-4 to TRBJ2-7, with 10 bases matching TRBD1. The CDR3 is 14 residues long. The trim removed 6 bases at V and 6 bases at J, leaving 8 bases unmatched. CDR3 coding DNA: TGTGCCAGCAGGAGGGACAGGGGTTATTCCGAGCAGTACTTC. It encodes CASRRDRGYSEQYF.

This clonotype was counted at least ten times. This rearrangement joins TRBV5-1 to TRBJ2-7; D is ambiguous. The germline V gene has CDR1 SGHRS and CDR2 YFSETQ. The CDR3 totals 15 residues. The V and J ends lost 4 bases and 3 bases respectively, with 17 bases between them. The CDR3: CASSLLEPGVYEQYF. DNA of the CDR3: TGCGCCAGCAGCCTCCTAGAGCCGGGCGTCTACGAGCAGTACTTC.

This clonotype was picked up many times. This chain connects TRBV20-1 to TRBJ1-1; D perhaps matches TRBD1 (6 bases). The CDR3 contains 15 residues. Germline CDR1 is DFQATT and CDR2 is SNEGSKA (reference sequence). Deletions cut 1 base from V and 1 base from J, with 13 bases between. CDR3 DNA sequence: TGCAGTGCTAGAGGCACACAGGGACGGAACACTGAAGCTTTCTTT. It encodes CSARGTQGRNTEAFF.

CDR3 nucleotide sequence: TGTGCCAGCAGACTCCGAGGGGTGCATTCACCCCTCCACTTT. Translated: CASRLRGVHSPLHF. The chain is built from TRBV12-3 or TRBV12-4 and TRBJ1-6; D may be TRBD1 (5 bases). Trimming removed 6 bases at V and 8 bases at J, with 14 bases between. The CDR3 extends over 14 amino acids.

This clonotype was counted ten times or more. The V and J genes are TRBV19 and TRBJ1-5; D is undetermined. V was trimmed by 5 bases and J by 2 bases, leaving 16 bases between them. The germline V gene has CDR1 LNHDA and CDR2 SQIVND (reference sequence). This CDR3 spans 16 amino acids. CDR3 coding DNA: TGTGCCAGTAGTCCCAGGACTCCCGCCGGCAATCAGCCCCAGCATTTT. This encodes CASSPRTPAGNQPQHF.

This clonotype was observed many times. V usage is TRBV15 and J usage is TRBJ2-5; D not certain. CDR3 length: 16 amino acids. Trimming stripped 1 base from V and 3 bases from J, with 15 bases between. CDR1 is LNHNV, CDR2 YYDKDF, per germline (reference sequence). For the CDR3, the DNA is TGTGCCACCAGCAGAGGACAAACCTCGAAGAAAGAGACCCAGTACTTC. Translation: CATSRGQTSKKETQYF.

This clonotype was detected a few times. The missing conserved phenylalanine or tryptophan at the end of this CDR3 makes a read error likely. This rearrangement joins TRBV15 to TRBJ1-1; D not resolved. V dropped 8 bases and J dropped 1 base, with 11 bases sitting between them. CDR1 is LNHNV and CDR2 is YYDKDF in the germline V gene (reference sequence). CDR3 length: 13 residues. The CDR3 DNA reads TGTGCCACCTGCCGGAAGGGGAACACTGAAGCTTTCGTT. It translates to CATCRKGNTEAFV.